This entry lists 9 T cell receptor beta chains sequenced from one sample in a study of radiotherapy plus CTLA-4 blockade in lung cancer. Profiled with immunoSEQ multiplex PCR; TCRdb holds only in-frame clones, not every one. The sample includes roughly 57,000 clones, 82% of them seen just once. The specimen was peripheral blood, collected from a patient treated with radiotherapy plus ipilimumab. The receptors derive from a human donor with non-small cell lung cancer whose response to radiotherapy plus ipilimumab could not be evaluated.

The J gene is TRBJ1-4, the V gene TRBV2, with D unclear. V was pared by 4 bases and J by 8 bases, with 11 bases between. This CDR3 spans 13 amino acids. The germline gives CDR1 SNHLY, CDR2 FYNNEI. In nucleotides, the CDR3 is TGTGCCAGCAGTGTTGCAGAGGTAGAAAAACTGTTTTTT. Translated, it gives CASSVAEVEKLFF. Full variable domain (outside the CDR3, taken from reference TRBV2 and TRBJ1-4): EPEVTQTPSHQVTQMGQEVILRCVPISNHLYFYWYRQILGQKVEFLVSFYNNEISEKSEIFDDQFSVERPDGSNFTLKIRSTKLEDSAMYFCASSVAEVEKLFFGSGTQLSVL.

The chain links TRBV4-3 to TRBJ2-7; perhaps TRBD2 as D (7 bases). Trimming stripped 0 bases from V and 2 bases from J, with 17 bases between. CDR1 and CDR2 from the germline V gene are LGHNA and YSLEER. This CDR3 is built from 17 residues. CDR3 loop: CASSQDRGAGPPYEQYF. CDR3 DNA sequence: TGCGCCAGCAGCCAAGATCGGGGGGCAGGCCCACCCTACGAGCAGTACTTC.

This clone was counted a single time. The chain recombines TRBV5-1 with TRBJ1-1; D is ambiguous. From germline, CDR1 is SGHRS and CDR2 YFSETQ. V was trimmed by 0 bases and J by 4 bases, leaving 13 bases between them. This CDR3 is 15 amino acids long. The CDR3 loop is CASSLAQFGSTEAFF. The CDR3 region has the DNA TGCGCCAGCAGCTTGGCCCAATTCGGGTCCACTGAAGCTTTCTTT.

Only one count was recorded for this clone. The chain combines TRBV14 with TRBJ2-7; D perhaps matches TRBD1 (6 bases). Trimming left V 1 base short and J 7 bases short, with 20 bases between. Germline CDR1 is SGHDN and CDR2 is FVKESK. This CDR3 region has 16 residues. The CDR3: CASSQAPPAVGGEQYF. CDR3 nucleotide sequence: TGTGCCAGCAGCCAAGCTCCCCCCGCGGTAGGGGGAGAGCAGTACTTC.

The chain couples TRBV30 to TRBJ1-5; 10 bases fit TRBD1. The CDR3 spans 14 residues. Per the germline V gene, CDR1 is GTSNPN and CDR2 is SVGIG (reference sequence). Germline trimming cut 5 bases from V and 4 bases from J; bases unmatched to any gene: 5. This CDR3 reads CAWATGGANQPQHF. In DNA form, the CDR3 reads TGTGCCTGGGCGACAGGGGGCGCAAATCAGCCCCAGCATTTT.

The chain couples TRBV5-4 to TRBJ2-1; the match to TRBD1 covers 7 bases. V gave up 0 bases and J gave up 10 bases; unmatched junction bases: 7. The CDR3 loop spans 14 amino acids. Germline assignment: CDR1 SGHNT and CDR2 YYREEE (reference sequence). The chain's CDR3 is CASSLVLRQGEQFF. The CDR3 bases are TGTGCCAGCAGCTTGGTTCTGAGACAGGGAGAGCAGTTCTTC.

The V and J genes are TRBV2 and TRBJ2-1, with 10 bases lining up with TRBD2. Germline V lookup: CDR1 SNHLY, CDR2 FYNNEI. Trimming at V came to 1 base and at J to 1 base, leaving 4 bases not matched to a gene. This CDR3 is 17 amino acids long. CDR3 loop: CASSEGSGGASYNEQFF. CDR3 nucleotide sequence: TGTGCCAGCAGTGAAGGAAGCGGGGGGGCTTCCTACAATGAGCAGTTCTTC.

This rearrangement joins TRBV19 to TRBJ1-1, with D maybe TRBD1 (6 bases). V was shortened by 1 base and J by 3 bases, with 9 bases between the two germline ends. CDR3 length equals 14 residues. Germline loops: CDR1 LNHDA, CDR2 SQIVND (reference sequence). The CDR3 nucleotides read TGTGCCAGTAGTATAGGGGCAGGGGACACTGAAGCTTTCTTT. Translating gives CASSIGAGDTEAFF.

This clone occurred once. V is TRBV10-2 and J is TRBJ1-2, with D uncertain. V dropped 1 base and J dropped 7 bases, with 13 bases sitting between them. The CDR3 has 14 amino acids. Germline lookup yields CDR1 WSHSY and CDR2 SAAADI. The CDR3 is CASSEWGGESGYTF. Written as DNA, the CDR3 is TGCGCCAGCAGTGAGTGGGGAGGAGAGTCTGGCTACACCTTC.